The sample holds a few counts of the clone carrying this TCR beta chain. Sample time point: baseline pretreatment blood. Treatment noted: 15 Gy SBRT to primary tumor, nephrectomy 4 weeks later. Radiation-treated patients gave blood at baseline, week 2 and week 4. This record belongs to a study of radiation and T cells in renal cell carcinoma. Produced via immunoSEQ multiplex PCR; TCRdb's table is partial and in-frame only. Of about 91,000 clones listed, 65% to 85% are singletons. The starting material was blood, obtained from a patient whose treatment included radiotherapy and nephrectomy. This receptor was obtained from a man in his 60s with renal cell carcinoma.

This chain's CDR3 is CAISGQPNQGGGYTF. The CDR3 DNA sequence: TGTGCCATCAGTGGACAGCCAAATCAGGGAGGAGGCTACACCTTC. V and J are TRBV10-3 and TRBJ1-2; D might be TRBD1 (5 bases). In germline, CDR1 is ENHRY, CDR2 SYGVKD. The CDR3 contains 15 residues. Trimming stripped 4 bases from V and 8 bases from J, with 20 bases between.